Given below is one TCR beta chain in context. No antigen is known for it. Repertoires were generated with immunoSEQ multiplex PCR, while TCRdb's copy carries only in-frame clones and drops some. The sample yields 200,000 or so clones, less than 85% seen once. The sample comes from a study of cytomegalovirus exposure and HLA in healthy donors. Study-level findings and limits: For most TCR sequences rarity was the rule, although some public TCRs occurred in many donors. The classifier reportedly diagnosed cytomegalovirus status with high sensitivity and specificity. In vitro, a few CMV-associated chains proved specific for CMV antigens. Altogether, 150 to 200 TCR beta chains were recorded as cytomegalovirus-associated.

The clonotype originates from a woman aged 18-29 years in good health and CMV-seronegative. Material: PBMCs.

In nucleotides, the CDR3 is TGTGCCAGCTCACCACTGGTAGATAAGCCAGATACGCAGTATTTT. Amino acid sequence: CASSPLVDKPDTQYF. The chain combines TRBV18 with TRBJ2-3; no clear D. CDR1 and CDR2 from the germline V gene are KGHSH and LQKENI. The V end was cut by 1 base, the J end by 4 bases, with 12 bases between. CDR3 length equals 15 residues.